The 14 T cell receptor beta chains listed next were all sequenced from one sample in a study of neurological immune-mediated disorders. TCRdb recomputed calls from the 5' RACE reads with MiXCR, one row per CDR3 protein. The table has 50,000 to 80,000 distinct CDR3 sequences, under 5% seen once. Input material: PBMCs. These receptor sequences come from a man aged 30 to 45 with multiple sclerosis.

This clonotype was found many times. This chain links TRBV24-1 with TRBJ2-2, with 7 nucleotides matching TRBD2. Trimming cost V 4 bases and J 5 bases; bases outside gene matches: 3. Per the germline V gene, CDR1 is KGHDR and CDR2 is SFDVKD. This CDR3 comprises 14 residues. CDR3 DNA sequence: TGTGCCACCAGTGACGGGGGGAGGACCGGGGAGCTGTTTTTT. Its protein is CATSDGGRTGELFF.

The table lists this clonotype with many counts. The chain recombines TRBV5-1 with TRBJ1-1; TRBD1 matches at 8 bases. The junction had 14 bases not matched to a gene; V was cut back by 4 bases and J by 6 bases. Germline loops: CDR1 SGHRS, CDR2 YFSETQ. The CDR3 runs to 16 residues. In DNA form, the CDR3 reads TGCGCCAGCAGCAGAGAATTCCGGGACAGGAAACCTGAAGCTTTCTTT. Protein sequence: CASSREFRDRKPEAFF. Full variable domain (remainder filled in from reference TRBV5-1 and TRBJ1-1): KAGVTQTPRYLIKTRGQQVTLSCSPISGHRSVSWYQQTPGQGLQFLFEYFSETQRNKGNFPGRFSGRQFSNSRSEMNVSTLELGDSALYLCASSREFRDRKPEAFFGQGTRLTVV.

This clonotype has at least ten counts. The chain recombines TRBV7-9 with TRBJ1-2, with D perhaps matching TRBD1 (5 bases). The CDR3 totals 15 residues. CDR1 SEHNR and CDR2 FQNEAQ come from the germline V gene (reference sequence). V was cut by 3 bases and J by 2 bases, with 13 bases left in between. CDR3 nucleotide sequence: TGTGCCAGCAGCTTTGACAGAACCCTAAACTATGGCTACACCTTC. The encoded protein is CASSFDRTLNYGYTF.

This clonotype was recorded at least ten times. V gene TRBV5-1 combines with J gene TRBJ2-1, with 7 nucleotides matching TRBD1. The CDR3 extends over 15 amino acids. Germline CDR1 and CDR2: SGHRS and YFSETQ. V trimming: 2 bases; J trimming: 6 bases; junction bases outside the gene matches: 8. The CDR3 region is CASSLGQVVPNEQFF. The CDR3, as DNA: TGCGCCAGCAGCTTAGGACAGGTGGTCCCCAATGAGCAGTTCTTC.

The table lists this clonotype with a few counts. For the CDR3, the DNA is TGCGCCAGCAGCCCTAGGGGGCCGAGGGACGAGCAGTACTTC. Protein: CASSPRGPRDEQYF. The chain recombines TRBV4-1 with TRBJ2-7; 7 bases fit TRBD1. The CDR3 runs 14 residues. Germline V gives CDR1 MGHRA, CDR2 YSYEKL. After removal of 4 bases from V and 5 bases from J, the junction contained 8 bases not matched to a gene.

This clonotype was counted ten times or more. V gene TRBV7-2 combines with J gene TRBJ2-3; D ambiguous. The CDR3 loop spans 14 amino acids. CDR1 is SGHTA, CDR2 FQGNSA, per germline. The V gene lost 5 bases and the J gene lost 4 bases, with 13 bases spanning the gap. CDR3: CASSPMGRADTQYF. In nucleotides, the CDR3 is TGTGCCAGCAGCCCGATGGGCCGGGCAGATACGCAGTATTTT.

Many counts were recorded for this clonotype. The rearrangement joins TRBV10-3 to TRBJ1-6; weak D call: TRBD1 (5 bases). V was clipped by 8 bases and J by 5 bases, with 10 bases between them. Germline assignment: CDR1 ENHRY and CDR2 SYGVKD. The CDR3 loop spans 13 amino acids. In nucleotides, the CDR3 is TGTGCCATCTCCCCAGGGAATAATTCACCCCTCCACTTT. Protein: CAISPGNNSPLHF.

Ten or more counts support this clonotype. This chain links TRBV20-1 with TRBJ2-1; the D gene is possibly TRBD1 (6 bases). V dropped 6 bases and J dropped 12 bases, with 21 bases sitting between them. The V gene's germline CDR1 is DFQATT and CDR2 SNEGSKA (reference sequence). This CDR3 contains 13 residues. CDR3 loop: CSALGHSGVGQFF. The CDR3 nucleotides are TGCAGTGCCCTGGGACACAGTGGGGTTGGGCAGTTCTTC.

Details on this clonotype: Compared with germline, one end of the junction differs, possibly owing to a read error. V and J are TRBV20-1 and TRBJ2-2, with 10 bases that match TRBD2. Per the germline V gene, CDR1 is DFQATT and CDR2 is SNEGSKA (reference sequence). This CDR3 region has 15 residues. This CDR3 is CSARPGLANTGELFF. CDR3 in DNA: TGCAGTGCTAGACCGGGACTAGCGAATACCGGGGAGCTGTTTTTT.

Note on this clonotype: Germline and junction disagree at one end, which may indicate a read error. The chain combines TRBV20-1 with TRBJ1-5, with unresolved D. The germline CDR1 and CDR2 sequences are DFQATT and SNEGSKA (reference sequence). The CDR3 has 15 residues. The CDR3 loop reads CSARDRGRSNQPQNF. CDR3 coding DNA: TGCAGTGCTAGAGATCGGGGTCGCAGCAATCAGCCCCAGAATTTT.

This clonotype appeared many times. V is TRBV15 and J is TRBJ2-5, with 10 bases matching TRBD1. The CDR3 loop spans 15 amino acids. Germline V gene sequence: CDR1 LNHNV, CDR2 YYDKDF (reference sequence). V shed 3 bases and J 5 bases; nucleotides not matched to a gene: 6. This CDR3 reads CATSRTGGFEETQYF. As DNA, the CDR3 is TGTGCCACCAGCAGGACAGGGGGCTTCGAGGAGACCCAGTACTTC.

The sample holds many counts of this clonotype. This chain uses TRBV10-2 with TRBJ1-1; the D is unclear. This CDR3 contains 12 residues. Germline loops: CDR1 WSHSY, CDR2 SAAADI. Trimming pared 1 base from V and 7 bases from J, leaving 7 bases between. CDR3 region: CASSEWHSEAFF. The CDR3 nucleotides read TGCGCCAGCAGTGAGTGGCACAGTGAAGCTTTCTTT.

In this sample, this clonotype turned up many times. The CDR3 protein is CASGSQKSGTPEEQYF. The CDR3 DNA reads TGTGCTAGTGGTTCACAAAAATCAGGGACGCCCGAAGAGCAGTACTTC. The genes are TRBV12-5 and TRBJ2-7, with D perhaps given as TRBD1 or TRBD2 (5 bases each). V was pared by 4 bases and J by 7 bases, with 23 bases between. Germline V gene sequence: CDR1 LGHNT, CDR2 FRNRAP. The CDR3 spans 16 residues.

The rearrangement links TRBV11-2 to TRBJ2-7, with D perhaps TRBD1 (6 bases). The germline V and J ends were trimmed by 2 bases and 3 bases, with 14 bases remaining between them. Germline-derived CDR1 and CDR2 are SGHAT and FQNNGV. CDR3 length: 15 residues. The CDR3 region is CASSLPRDTNYEQYF. The CDR3 region has the DNA TGTGCCAGCAGCTTACCTCGGGACACCAACTACGAGCAGTACTTC.